The present TCR beta chain was sequenced within a study of blood T cell repertoires in COVID-19. TCRdb's copy holds only in-frame clones and misses some; the assay was immunoSEQ multiplex PCR. The sample lists some 65,000 clones, roughly 77% occurring once. V lost 2 bases and J lost 1; bases outside the gene matches: 12. The CDR3 has 18 amino acids. CDR1 and CDR2 from the germline V gene are SGDLS and YYNGEE. Sample: peripheral blood. This sequence was found in a human donor in a cohort sampled during active COVID-19. The genes are TRBV9 and TRBJ2-5, with 9 bases matching TRBD1. This CDR3 reads CASSVSPPGQGRQETQYF. CDR3 coding DNA: TGTGCCAGCAGCGTGTCCCCCCCGGGACAGGGACGCCAAGAGACCCAGTACTTC.